This TCR beta chain was recovered during a study of blood T cell repertoires in COVID-19. Study-wide background: The samples span acute and convalescent COVID-19 from the United States, Italy and Spain.

Libraries were prepared by immunoSEQ multiplex PCR; TCRdb keeps only in-frame clonotypes and omits some of them. Of tens of thousands of clones in the sample, around 92% were seen once. Trimming took 5 bases from V and 0 from J, leaving 11 bases between them. This CDR3 is 15 amino acids long. CDR1 and CDR2 from the germline V gene are LGHDT and YNNKEL (reference sequence). V gene TRBV3-1 (or the pseudogene TRBV3-2) combines with J gene TRBJ2-1; maybe TRBD2 (5 bases). The sequencing input was peripheral blood. The receptor was derived from a woman in her 70s with active COVID-19. The CDR3 is CASSASSSSYNEQFF. DNA of the CDR3: TGTGCCAGCAGCGCTAGCAGTAGCTCCTACAATGAGCAGTTCTTC.